This T cell receptor beta chain was retrieved from a study of graft-versus-host responses after intestinal transplantation. The overall study: Among the recipients, all got anti-thymocyte globulin induction and then tacrolimus and steroids for roughly three years.

Using immunoSEQ multiplex PCR, the repertoire was profiled, and TCRdb retains in-frame clones only, with some absent. The sample holds around 84,000 clones, 75% to 90% seen once. V lost 5 bases and J lost 8, with 21 bases in between. This CDR3 spans 15 amino acids. In germline, CDR1 is MNHEY, CDR2 SVGAGI. Study-level points and caveats: Among circulating GvH clones, peak levels were associated with early post-transplant declines in HvG clones. In recipient marrow, GvH clones were found, and some appeared first in ileum or blood.

Regarding this clone: Its antigen remains unknown.

Sequencing was performed on unstimulated CD8+ T cells sorted from spleen or lymph node cells, taken before intestinal transplant. The V gene is TRBV6-5, the J gene TRBJ1-2; possible D gene TRBD1, 6 bases. This receptor was identified in a human donor who received an intestinal transplant. In DNA, the CDR3 is TGTGCCAGCAGTGTTTTGGGACACCGACCTTTGGGCTACACCTTC. Translating it yields CASSVLGHRPLGYTF.